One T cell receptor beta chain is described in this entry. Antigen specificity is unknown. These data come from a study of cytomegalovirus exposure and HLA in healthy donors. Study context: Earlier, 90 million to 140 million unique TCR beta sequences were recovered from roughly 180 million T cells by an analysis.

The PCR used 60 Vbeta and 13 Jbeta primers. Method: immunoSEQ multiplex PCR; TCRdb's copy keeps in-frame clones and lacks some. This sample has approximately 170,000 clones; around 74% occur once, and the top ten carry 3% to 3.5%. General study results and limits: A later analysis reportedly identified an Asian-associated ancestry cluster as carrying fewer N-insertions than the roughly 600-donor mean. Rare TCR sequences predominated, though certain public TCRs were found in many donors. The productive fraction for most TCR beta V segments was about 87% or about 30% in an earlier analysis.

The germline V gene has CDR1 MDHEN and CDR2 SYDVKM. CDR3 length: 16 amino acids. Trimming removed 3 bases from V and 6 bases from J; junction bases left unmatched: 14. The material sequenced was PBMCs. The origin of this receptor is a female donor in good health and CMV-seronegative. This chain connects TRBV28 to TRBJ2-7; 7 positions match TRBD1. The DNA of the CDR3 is TGTGCCAGCAGTTTGGCGGAGGCAGGGGGAATGGGCGAGCAGTACTTC. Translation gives CASSLAEAGGMGEQYF.